This is a list of T cell receptor beta chains from one sample in a study of beta chain features in type 1 diabetes. Data came from immunoSEQ multiplex PCR; TCRdb stores just in-frame clones and leaves some out. This table holds 900,000 or so clones, roughly a sixth found once. The sequenced sample consisted of naive CD4+ T cells from blood. These receptors were obtained from a woman aged 18 to 35 in good health. CDR3s include the opening cysteine and the closing phenylalanine or tryptophan. Fields, in order: CDR3 protein, CDR3 DNA, clone size, D gene, J gene, V gene. The D gene is left open where the match is weak. Clone size appears in some rows only: once, few, many, or a class for an expanded clone.

CDR3aa: CASSLSGTRTYEQYF
CDR3nt: TGTGCCAGCAGCTTATCCGGGACTCGGACCTACGAGCAGTACTTC
abundance: .
d_gene: .
j_gene: TRBJ2-7
v_gene: TRBV7-2

CDR3aa: CASSVHATGNDEQFF
CDR3nt: TGTGCCAGCAGCGTCCACGCTACGGGGAATGATGAGCAGTTCTTC
abundance: few
d_gene: .
j_gene: TRBJ2-1
v_gene: TRBV9

CDR3aa: CASNLRDSSYEQYF
CDR3nt: TGTGCCAGTAACCTCCGGGACAGTTCCTACGAGCAGTACTTC
abundance: few
d_gene: TRBD1
j_gene: TRBJ2-7
v_gene: TRBV25-1

CDR3aa: CASSRQGDVNQPQHF
CDR3nt: TGTGCCAGCAGCCGACAGGGGGACGTCAATCAGCCCCAGCATTTT
abundance: few
d_gene: TRBD1
j_gene: TRBJ1-5
v_gene: TRBV6-1

CDR3aa: CASSVGTVNTGELFF
CDR3nt: TGTGCCAGCAGCGTAGGGACAGTCAACACCGGGGAGCTGTTTTTT
abundance: .
d_gene: .
j_gene: TRBJ2-2
v_gene: TRBV9

CDR3aa: CASSVIGGNEQFF
CDR3nt: TGTGCCAGCAGTGTTATTGGAGGCAATGAGCAGTTCTTC
abundance: .
d_gene: .
j_gene: TRBJ2-1
v_gene: TRBV25-1

CDR3aa: CASSLRMRLAVAETQYF
CDR3nt: TGTGCCAGCAGCTTAAGGATGCGACTAGCGGTGGCAGAGACCCAGTACTTC
abundance: .
d_gene: TRBD2
j_gene: TRBJ2-5
v_gene: TRBV7-9

CDR3aa: CASSFYQPGGNIQYF
CDR3nt: TGTGCCAGCAGCTTTTATCAGCCAGGGGGAAACATTCAGTACTTC
abundance: few
d_gene: TRBD1
j_gene: TRBJ2-4
v_gene: TRBV7-9

CDR3aa: CASSSGTGGSGNTIYF
CDR3nt: TGCGCCAGCAGCTCGGGGACAGGGGGCTCGGGAAACACCATATATTTT
abundance: .
d_gene: TRBD1
j_gene: TRBJ1-3
v_gene: TRBV5-1

CDR3aa: CASAPGTGSYNEQFF
CDR3nt: TGTGCCAGCGCACCAGGGACAGGATCTTACAATGAGCAGTTCTTC
abundance: .
d_gene: TRBD1
j_gene: TRBJ2-1
v_gene: TRBV7-2

CDR3aa: CASRDPQFYEQYF
CDR3nt: TGTGCCAGCAGAGACCCCCAGTTCTACGAGCAGTACTTC
abundance: .
d_gene: .
j_gene: TRBJ2-7
v_gene: TRBV28

CDR3aa: CASSDAGTGGNRYTF
CDR3nt: TGTGCCAGCAGTGATGCCGGGACAGGGGGAAATCGCTACACCTTC
abundance: few
d_gene: TRBD1
j_gene: TRBJ1-2
v_gene: TRBV6-1

CDR3aa: CSVGASGSSYNEQFF
CDR3nt: TGCAGCGTTGGCGCTAGCGGGAGCTCCTACAATGAGCAGTTCTTC
abundance: few
d_gene: TRBD2
j_gene: TRBJ2-1
v_gene: TRBV29-1

CDR3aa: CASSQLTGDSTEAFF
CDR3nt: TGTGCCAGCAGCCAACTAACAGGGGATAGCACTGAAGCTTTCTTT
abundance: few
d_gene: TRBD1
j_gene: TRBJ1-1
v_gene: TRBV16

CDR3aa: CASSVLAGAAGELFF
CDR3nt: TGCGCCAGCAGCGTTCTAGCGGGAGCGGCCGGGGAGCTGTTTTTT
abundance: few
d_gene: TRBD2
j_gene: TRBJ2-2
v_gene: TRBV5-1

CDR3aa: CASSVDPGPLYEQYF
CDR3nt: TGTGCCAGCAGCGTAGATCCGGGTCCCCTATACGAGCAGTACTTC
abundance: few
d_gene: .
j_gene: TRBJ2-7
v_gene: TRBV9

CDR3aa: CASSFRQLNTEAFF
CDR3nt: TGTGCCAGCAGCTTTAGACAGCTGAACACTGAAGCTTTCTTT
abundance: .
d_gene: .
j_gene: TRBJ1-1
v_gene: TRBV7-9

CDR3aa: CASRAGGLETQYF
CDR3nt: TGTGCGAGCAGGGCGGGAGGGTTGGAGACCCAGTACTTC
abundance: .
d_gene: TRBD2
j_gene: TRBJ2-5
v_gene: TRBV28

CDR3aa: CASSHGTGANYGYTF
CDR3nt: TGTGCCAGCAGCCACGGGACAGGTGCTAACTATGGCTACACCTTC
abundance: .
d_gene: TRBD1
j_gene: TRBJ1-2
v_gene: TRBV14

CDR3aa: CASSYRDSYGARGTGELFF
CDR3nt: TGTGCCAGCAGCTACCGGGACAGCTACGGGGCTAGGGGCACCGGGGAGCTGTTTTTT
abundance: .
d_gene: TRBD1
j_gene: TRBJ2-2
v_gene: TRBV7-6

CDR3aa: CASSERSNTEAFF
CDR3nt: TGTGCCAGCAGTGAACGGTCTAACACTGAAGCTTTCTTT
abundance: .
d_gene: .
j_gene: TRBJ1-1
v_gene: TRBV2

CDR3aa: CATSGRREGYEQYF
CDR3nt: TGTGCCACCAGCGGGCGGCGGGAGGGCTACGAGCAGTACTTC
abundance: few
d_gene: TRBD2
j_gene: TRBJ2-7
v_gene: TRBV15

CDR3aa: CASSGLGETQYF
CDR3nt: TGTGCCAGCAGCGGGCTAGGAGAGACCCAGTACTTC
abundance: few
d_gene: .
j_gene: TRBJ2-5
v_gene: TRBV5-4

CDR3aa: CASSATGTSGTNEQFF
CDR3nt: TGCGCCAGCAGCGCCACCGGGACTAGCGGGACAAATGAGCAGTTCTTC
abundance: .
d_gene: TRBD2
j_gene: TRBJ2-1
v_gene: TRBV4-3

CDR3aa: CASSQVRGLNTEAFF
CDR3nt: TGTGCCAGCAGCCAAGTCAGGGGGCTGAACACTGAAGCTTTCTTT
abundance: .
d_gene: TRBD1
j_gene: TRBJ1-1
v_gene: TRBV4-2

CDR3aa: CSVADTGTGIGEQYF
CDR3nt: TGCAGCGTTGCCGACACCGGGACAGGGATCGGCGAGCAGTACTTC
abundance: .
d_gene: TRBD1
j_gene: TRBJ2-7
v_gene: TRBV29-1

CDR3aa: CATTGDTDTQYF
CDR3nt: TGTGCCACAACAGGGGACACAGATACGCAGTATTTT
abundance: few
d_gene: TRBD1
j_gene: TRBJ2-3
v_gene: TRBV10-3

CDR3aa: CATSDRLAGGYEQYF
CDR3nt: TGTGCCACCAGCGACAGACTAGCGGGGGGATACGAGCAGTACTTC
abundance: .
d_gene: TRBD2
j_gene: TRBJ2-7
v_gene: TRBV15

CDR3aa: CASSLQGLDEQYF
CDR3nt: TGTGCCAGCAGCTTGCAAGGATTGGACGAGCAGTACTTC
abundance: few
d_gene: .
j_gene: TRBJ2-7
v_gene: TRBV5-4

CDR3aa: CASSKEGGQWYGRGYEQYF
CDR3nt: TGTGCCAGCTCCAAGGAGGGCGGACAGTGGTACGGGAGAGGGTACGAGCAGTACTTC
abundance: few
d_gene: .
j_gene: TRBJ2-7
v_gene: TRBV18

CDR3aa: CASSLGETTDTQYF
CDR3nt: TGCGCCAGCAGCTTGGGGGAAACCACAGATACGCAGTATTTT
abundance: few
d_gene: .
j_gene: TRBJ2-3
v_gene: TRBV5-1

CDR3aa: CASSRTGTGGETQYF
CDR3nt: TGCGCCAGCAGCCGAACCGGGACAGGGGGTGAGACCCAGTACTTC
abundance: .
d_gene: TRBD1
j_gene: TRBJ2-5
v_gene: TRBV4-3

CDR3aa: CASSLGAMGTGAFYEQYF
CDR3nt: TGTGCCAGCAGCTTAGGGGCGATGGGGACAGGGGCTTTTTACGAGCAGTACTTC
abundance: .
d_gene: TRBD1
j_gene: TRBJ2-7
v_gene: TRBV7-6

CDR3aa: CASSLGTGRSSYNEQFF
CDR3nt: TGTGCCAGCAGCCTTGGGACAGGACGCAGCTCCTACAATGAGCAGTTCTTC
abundance: .
d_gene: TRBD1
j_gene: TRBJ2-1
v_gene: TRBV5-4

CDR3aa: CASSQQGARRGPSYNEQFF
CDR3nt: TGTGCCAGCAGCCAACAAGGTGCTCGCAGGGGGCCCTCCTACAATGAGCAGTTCTTC
abundance: few
d_gene: TRBD1
j_gene: TRBJ2-1
v_gene: TRBV14

CDR3aa: CASSSLGVAGGYEQYF
CDR3nt: TGTGCCAGCAGCTCCCTTGGGGTAGCGGGAGGGTACGAGCAGTACTTC
abundance: .
d_gene: TRBD2
j_gene: TRBJ2-7
v_gene: TRBV7-2

CDR3aa: CASSAHSRETQYF
CDR3nt: TGTGCCAGCAGTGCACATTCTCGAGAGACCCAGTACTTC
abundance: few
d_gene: .
j_gene: TRBJ2-5
v_gene: TRBV2

CDR3aa: CASSFEASVHF
CDR3nt: TGTGCCAGCAGCTTCGAGGCTAGCGTGCACTTC
abundance: .
d_gene: .
j_gene: TRBJ2-7
v_gene: TRBV7-9

CDR3aa: CASSLGLSNFYEQYF
CDR3nt: TGTGCCAGCAGTTTAGGCCTCTCTAATTTCTACGAGCAGTACTTC
abundance: .
d_gene: .
j_gene: TRBJ2-7
v_gene: TRBV28

CDR3aa: CASSQDSGGTEAFF
CDR3nt: TGCGCCAGCAGCCAAGATTCAGGGGGCACTGAAGCTTTCTTT
abundance: few
d_gene: TRBD1
j_gene: TRBJ1-1
v_gene: TRBV4-3

CDR3aa: CASSQEYGRRYEQYF
CDR3nt: TGTGCCAGCAGCCAAGAGTACGGGAGGAGGTACGAGCAGTACTTC
abundance: .
d_gene: TRBD2
j_gene: TRBJ2-7
v_gene: TRBV4-2

CDR3aa: CASSVEGTGGVGELFF
CDR3nt: TGTGCCAGCAGCGTAGAGGGGACAGGGGGCGTCGGGGAGCTGTTTTTT
abundance: .
d_gene: TRBD1
j_gene: TRBJ2-2
v_gene: TRBV9